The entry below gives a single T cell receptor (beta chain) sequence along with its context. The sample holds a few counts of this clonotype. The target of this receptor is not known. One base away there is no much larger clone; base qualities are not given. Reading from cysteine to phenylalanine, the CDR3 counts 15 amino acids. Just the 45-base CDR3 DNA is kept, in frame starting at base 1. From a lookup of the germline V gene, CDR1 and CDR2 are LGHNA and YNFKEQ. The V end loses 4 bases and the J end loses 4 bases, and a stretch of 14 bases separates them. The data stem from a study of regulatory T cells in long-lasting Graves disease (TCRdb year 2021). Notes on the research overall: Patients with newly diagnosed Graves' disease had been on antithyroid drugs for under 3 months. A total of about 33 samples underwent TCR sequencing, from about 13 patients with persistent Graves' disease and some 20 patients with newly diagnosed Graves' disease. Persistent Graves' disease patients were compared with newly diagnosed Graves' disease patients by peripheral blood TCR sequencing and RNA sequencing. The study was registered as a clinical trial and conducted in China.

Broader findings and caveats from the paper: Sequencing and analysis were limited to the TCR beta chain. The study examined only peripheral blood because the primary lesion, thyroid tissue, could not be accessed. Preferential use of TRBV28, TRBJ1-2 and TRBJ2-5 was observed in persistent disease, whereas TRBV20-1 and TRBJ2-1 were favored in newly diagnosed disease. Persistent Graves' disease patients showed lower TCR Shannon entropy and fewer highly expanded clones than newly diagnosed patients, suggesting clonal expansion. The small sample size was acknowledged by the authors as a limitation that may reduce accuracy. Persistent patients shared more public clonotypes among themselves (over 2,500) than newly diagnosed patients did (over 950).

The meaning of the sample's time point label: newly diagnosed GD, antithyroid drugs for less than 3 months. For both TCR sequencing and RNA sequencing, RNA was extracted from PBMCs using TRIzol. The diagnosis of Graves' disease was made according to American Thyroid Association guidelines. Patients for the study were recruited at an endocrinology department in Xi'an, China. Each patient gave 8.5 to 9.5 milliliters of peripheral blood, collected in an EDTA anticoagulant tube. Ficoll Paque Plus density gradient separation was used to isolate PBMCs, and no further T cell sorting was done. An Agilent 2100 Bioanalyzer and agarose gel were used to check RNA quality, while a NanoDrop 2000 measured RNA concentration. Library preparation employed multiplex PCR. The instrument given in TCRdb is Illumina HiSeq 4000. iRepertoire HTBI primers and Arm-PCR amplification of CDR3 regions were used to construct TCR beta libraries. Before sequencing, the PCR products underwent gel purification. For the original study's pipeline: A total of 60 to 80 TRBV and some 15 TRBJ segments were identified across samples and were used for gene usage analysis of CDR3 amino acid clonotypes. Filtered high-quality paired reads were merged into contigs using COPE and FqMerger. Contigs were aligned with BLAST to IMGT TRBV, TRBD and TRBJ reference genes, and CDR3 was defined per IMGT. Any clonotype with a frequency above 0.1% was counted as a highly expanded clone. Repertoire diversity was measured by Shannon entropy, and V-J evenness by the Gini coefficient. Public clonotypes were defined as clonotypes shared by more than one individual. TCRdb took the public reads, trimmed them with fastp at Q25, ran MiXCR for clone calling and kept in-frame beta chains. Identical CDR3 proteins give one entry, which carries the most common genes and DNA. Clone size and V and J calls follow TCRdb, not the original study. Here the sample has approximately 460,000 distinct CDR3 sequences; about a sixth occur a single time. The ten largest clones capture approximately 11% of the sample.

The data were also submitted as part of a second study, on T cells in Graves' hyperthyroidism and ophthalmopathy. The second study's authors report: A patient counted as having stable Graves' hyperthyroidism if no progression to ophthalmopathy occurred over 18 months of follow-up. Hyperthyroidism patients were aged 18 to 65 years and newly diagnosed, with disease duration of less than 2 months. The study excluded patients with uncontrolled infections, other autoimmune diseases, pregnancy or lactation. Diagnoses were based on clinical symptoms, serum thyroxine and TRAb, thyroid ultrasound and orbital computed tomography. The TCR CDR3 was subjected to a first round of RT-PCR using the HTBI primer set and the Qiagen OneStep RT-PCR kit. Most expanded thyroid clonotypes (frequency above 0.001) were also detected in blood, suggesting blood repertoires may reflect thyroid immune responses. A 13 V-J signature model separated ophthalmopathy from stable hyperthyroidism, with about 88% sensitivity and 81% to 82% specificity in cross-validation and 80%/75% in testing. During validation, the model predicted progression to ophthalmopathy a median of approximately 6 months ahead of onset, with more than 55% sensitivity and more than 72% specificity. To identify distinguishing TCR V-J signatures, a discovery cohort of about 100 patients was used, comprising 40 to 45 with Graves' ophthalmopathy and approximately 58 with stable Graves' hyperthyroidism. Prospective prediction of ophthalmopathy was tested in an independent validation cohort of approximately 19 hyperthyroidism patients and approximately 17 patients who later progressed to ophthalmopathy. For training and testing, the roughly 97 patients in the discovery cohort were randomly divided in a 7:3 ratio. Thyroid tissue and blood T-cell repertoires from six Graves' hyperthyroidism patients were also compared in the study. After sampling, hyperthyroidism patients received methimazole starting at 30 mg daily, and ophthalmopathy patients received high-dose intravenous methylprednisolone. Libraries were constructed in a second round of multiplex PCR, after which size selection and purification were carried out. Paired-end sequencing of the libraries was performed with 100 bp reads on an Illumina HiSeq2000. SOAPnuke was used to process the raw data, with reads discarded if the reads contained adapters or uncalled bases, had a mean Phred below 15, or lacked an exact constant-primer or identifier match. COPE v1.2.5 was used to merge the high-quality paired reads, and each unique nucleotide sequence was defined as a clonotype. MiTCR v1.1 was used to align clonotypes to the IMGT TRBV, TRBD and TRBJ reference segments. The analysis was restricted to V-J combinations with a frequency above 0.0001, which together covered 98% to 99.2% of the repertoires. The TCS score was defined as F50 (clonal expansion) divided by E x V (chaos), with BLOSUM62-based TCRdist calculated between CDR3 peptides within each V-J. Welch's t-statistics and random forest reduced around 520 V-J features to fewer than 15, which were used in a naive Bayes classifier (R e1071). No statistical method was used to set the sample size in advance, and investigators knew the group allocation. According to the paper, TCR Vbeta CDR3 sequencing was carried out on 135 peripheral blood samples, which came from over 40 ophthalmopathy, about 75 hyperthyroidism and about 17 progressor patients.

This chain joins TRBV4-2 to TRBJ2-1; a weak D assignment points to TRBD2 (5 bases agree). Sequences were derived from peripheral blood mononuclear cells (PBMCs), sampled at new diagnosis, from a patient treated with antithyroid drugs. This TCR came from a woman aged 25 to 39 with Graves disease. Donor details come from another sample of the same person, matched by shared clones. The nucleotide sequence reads TGTGCCAGCAGCCCATTCCGGGGATCTTACAATGAGCAGTTCTTC. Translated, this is CASSPFRGSYNEQFF.